A selection of T cell receptor beta chains follows, all from one sample in a study of regulatory T cells in long-lasting Graves disease. TCRdb called the multiplex PCR reads again in MiXCR, with one record for every CDR3 protein. The sample has about 470,000 distinct CDR3 sequences, around 20% seen once. The source material was peripheral blood mononuclear cells (PBMCs), sampled when the disease was refractory, from a patient treated with antithyroid drugs. Receptor source: a female donor with Graves disease. The CDR3 runs from the conserved cysteine through the conserved F or W. Each record gives: V gene, D gene, J gene, clone size, CDR3 DNA, CDR3 protein. D genes are given only for firm matches. Clone size is not always given. Where it is, it says once, few, many or a class for expanded clones.

>TRBV3-1|TRBD2|TRBJ2-7|.
TGTGCCAGCAGCCAAGAATTTGATCGGGAGGGGCTCTACGAGCAGTACTTC
CASSQEFDREGLYEQYF
>TRBV12-5|TRBD1|TRBJ1-2|many
TGTGCTAGTGGTTCCTCCGGGACAGGGGAACTCTATGGCTACACCTTC
CASGSSGTGELYGYTF
>TRBV10-1|TRBD1|TRBJ2-1|.
TGCGCCAGCGGGACAGGGATGAGCTCCTACAATGAGCAGCTCTTC
CASGTGMSSYNEQLF
>TRBV30|.|TRBJ1-5|many
TGTGCCTGGAGTGTAGGGGGATCTCAGCCCCAGCATTTT
CAWSVGGSQPQHF
>TRBV7-9|.|TRBJ1-1|many
TGTGCCAGCAGCTTAAATCTTGGGGGGATGAACACTGAAGCTTTCTTT
CASSLNLGGMNTEAFF
>TRBV24-1|.|TRBJ2-3|.
TGTGCCACCAGTGACCCTTACACAGATACGCAGTATTTT
CATSDPYTDTQYF
>TRBV2|TRBD2|TRBJ2-1|.
TGTGCCAGCAGTGGGTCTAGCGGGAGTTCCTACAATGAGCAGTTCTTC
CASSGSSGSSYNEQFF
>TRBV28|.|TRBJ2-5|many
TGTGCCAGCAGTTTCCCTAGGGGACCCCGGAGGGGGACCCAGTACTTC
CASSFPRGPRRGTQYF
>TRBV29-1|TRBD2|TRBJ2-1|.
TGCAGCGTTGCCGGTTCTAGCGGATACAATGAGCAGTTCTTC
CSVAGSSGYNEQFF
>TRBV28|TRBD2|TRBJ2-5|many
TGTGCCAGCAGTTTAATATCCGGGAGGGCCCAAGAGACCCAGTACTTC
CASSLISGRAQETQYF
>TRBV6-5|.|TRBJ2-2|many
TGTGCCAGCAGTTACGGGGCCAACACCGGGGAGCTGTTTTTT
CASSYGANTGELFF
>TRBV6-1|TRBD2|TRBJ2-1|few
TGTGCCAGCAGTCACGGACTAGGAGGGTCTGTTGATGAGCAGTTCTTC
CASSHGLGGSVDEQFF
>TRBV9|.|TRBJ2-7|many
TGTGCCAGCAGCGCGCGAGGGGGCTACGAGCAGTACTTC
CASSARGGYEQYF
>TRBV6-5|.|TRBJ1-2|many
TGTGCCAGCAGTTACGCCGAATTCAATGGCTACACCTTC
CASSYAEFNGYTF
>TRBV6-1|.|TRBJ2-7|many
TGTGCCAGCAGGGAAGGAGGGTTAAGCTCCTACGAGCAGTACTTC
CASREGGLSSYEQYF
>TRBV5-4|TRBD2|TRBJ2-3|many
TGTGCCAGCAGCTTGGGTAGCGGGAGAGATACGCAGTATTTT
CASSLGSGRDTQYF
>TRBV10-3|TRBD2|TRBJ2-2|many
TGTGCCATCAGTGACCTCAGCGGGAGGCCCACCGGGGAGCTGTTTTTT
CAISDLSGRPTGELFF
>TRBV29-1|TRBD1|TRBJ1-1|many
TGCAGCGCTCACCCCGGGACAGCGAACACTGAAGCTTTCTTT
CSAHPGTANTEAFF
>TRBV5-1|.|TRBJ2-7|few
TGCGCCAGCAGCTTGGAGCGGGCCCCGACCTACGAGCAGTACTTC
CASSLERAPTYEQYF
>TRBV10-3|TRBD1|TRBJ1-1|many
TGTGCCATCACAGGGGGCGCGAGGGATGAAGCTTTCTTT
CAITGGARDEAFF
>TRBV14|.|TRBJ2-3|.
TGTGCCAGCAGCCATTCGGACAGAAGGGGCACAGATACGCAGTATTTT
CASSHSDRRGTDTQYF
>TRBV6-1|TRBD1|TRBJ1-1|many
TGTGCCAGCAGACCCGACAGGGGAAGAGAAGCTTTCTTT
CASRPDRGREAFF
>TRBV19|TRBD1|TRBJ1-1|.
TGTGCCAGTAGTGTCCGGGGACAGATCAACACTGAAGCTTTCTTT
CASSVRGQINTEAFF
>TRBV6-1|.|TRBJ2-7|few
TGTGCCAGCCACGACCGTCTCTACGAGCAGTACTTC
CASHDRLYEQYF
>TRBV5-1|.|TRBJ2-2|.
TGCGCCAGCAGCTTGAAGCCTAACACCGGGGAGCTGTTTTTT
CASSLKPNTGELFF
>TRBV28|.|TRBJ1-1|many
TGTGCCAGCAGTTTGACAAGACGCAACACTGAAGCTTTCTTT
CASSLTRRNTEAFF
>TRBV28|TRBD2|TRBJ2-1|many
TGTGCCAGCAGTTTATTCGGGAGGGGCAATCAGCAGTTCTTC
CASSLFGRGNQQFF
>TRBV6-1|.|TRBJ2-7|many
TGTGCCAGCAGAGGACAGTACGAGCAGTACTTC
CASRGQYEQYF
>TRBV6-5|.|TRBJ2-7|many
TGTGCCAGCAGTTTCCCCGGACGGGGCTCCTACGAGCAGTACTTC
CASSFPGRGSYEQYF
>TRBV6-1|TRBD1|TRBJ1-5|many
TGTGCCAGCAGTCACGGGGGGACAGGTGATTACCGGCATTTT
CASSHGGTGDYRHF
>TRBV15|TRBD2|TRBJ2-7|few
TGTGCCACCAGCAGAGGGACACTAGCGGGGAGCTCCTACGAGCAGTACTTC
CATSRGTLAGSSYEQYF
>TRBV20-1|.|TRBJ1-5|.
TGCAGTGCTGCCCCCCCGGGTCAGCCCCAGCATTTT
CSAAPPGQPQHF
>TRBV5-1|.|TRBJ2-6|many
TGCGCCAGCAGCCCCACCAGTTCGGGGGCCAACGTCCTGACTTTC
CASSPTSSGANVLTF
>TRBV12-3/TRBV12-4|.|TRBJ2-5|many
TGTGCCAGCAGCTTGGGTGGGGACGAGACCCAGTACTTC
CASSLGGDETQYF
>TRBV12-5|.|TRBJ1-1|many
TGTGCTAGTGGTTTGAACGAAGAGGAAGCTTTCTTT
CASGLNEEEAFF
>TRBV11-2|.|TRBJ2-5|many
TGTGCCAGCAGCTTATGGGTTGGACAGGGAGGGGAGACCCAGTACTTC
CASSLWVGQGGETQYF
>TRBV4-1|.|TRBJ2-7|few
TGCGCCAGCAGCCAAGATTTCCAATACGAGCAGTACTTC
CASSQDFQYEQYF